The text below deals with one T cell receptor beta chain. Its specificity is not known. These data originate in a study of T cell responses to AZD1222 COVID-19 vaccine. Overall study results and limits: Spike-specific TCRs gained breadth and depth after people received two AZD1222 doses. The span of vaccine-associated CD4 TCRs extended across spike, with dominance at 160-218 and 743-854. Most donors were white British, females outnumbered males, and clonal diversity was possibly underestimated.

Trimming removed 6 bases at V and 0 bases at J, with 12 bases between. This CDR3 is 15 amino acids long. Per germline, CDR1 SGHTA and CDR2 FQGTGA. TCRdb's copy holds only in-frame clones and misses some; the assay was immunoSEQ multiplex PCR. The sample carries almost 70,000 clones, around 78% recorded once. The analysis combined second doses at about 4 or about 12 weeks. The receptor comes from an adult who received the AZD1222 COVID-19 vaccine. The material sequenced was peripheral blood, taken 28 days after the second AZD1222 dose. The chain has TRBV7-3 and TRBJ2-1, with D perhaps matching TRBD1 (6 bases). CDR3 amino acids: CASRLTGSSYNEQFF. CDR3 DNA: TGTGCCAGCAGGCTGACAGGTAGCTCCTACAATGAGCAGTTCTTC. The whole variable domain, remainder taken from reference TRBV7-3 and TRBJ2-1, is GAGVSQTPSNKVTEKGKYVELRCDPISGHTALYWYRQSLGQGPEFLIYFQGTGAADDSGLPNDRFFAVRPEGSVSTLKIQRTERGDSAVYLCASRLTGSSYNEQFFGPGTRLTVL.